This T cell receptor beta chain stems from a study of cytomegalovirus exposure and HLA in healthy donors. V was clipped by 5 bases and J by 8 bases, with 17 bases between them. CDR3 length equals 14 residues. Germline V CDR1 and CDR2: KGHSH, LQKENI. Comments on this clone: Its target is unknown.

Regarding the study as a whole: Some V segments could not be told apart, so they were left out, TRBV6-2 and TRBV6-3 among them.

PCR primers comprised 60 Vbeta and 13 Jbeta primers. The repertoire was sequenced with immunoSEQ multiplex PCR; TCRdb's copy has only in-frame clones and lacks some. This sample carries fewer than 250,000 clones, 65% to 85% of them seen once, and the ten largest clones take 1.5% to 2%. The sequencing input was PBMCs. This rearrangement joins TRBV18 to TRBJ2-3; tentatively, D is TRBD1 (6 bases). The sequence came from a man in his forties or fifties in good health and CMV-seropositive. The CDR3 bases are TGTGCCAGCTCAAGGACAGAACCTTCGAGTACGCAGTATTTT. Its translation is CASSRTEPSSTQYF.